These 10 T cell receptor beta chains came from one sample sequenced in a study of T cells after somatic rescue of genetic block. Sequencing was performed with immunoSEQ multiplex PCR; in TCRdb, only in-frame clones are kept and a portion is missing. The sample yields approximately 78,000 clones, about nine tenths seen once. The sample consisted of peripheral blood mononuclear cells (PBMCs). The receptors were sampled from a man aged 30 to 39.

This rearrangement joins TRBV6-5 to TRBJ2-1; D is unclear. The CDR3 contains 15 residues. Germline V lookup: CDR1 MNHEY, CDR2 SVGAGI. With 7 bases removed from V and 0 bases from J, the gap between germline ends came to 13 bases. The CDR3 protein is CASMRVAVSYNEQFF. CDR3 DNA: TGTGCCAGCATGAGAGTAGCTGTCTCCTACAATGAGCAGTTCTTC.

The gene calls are TRBV11-2 and TRBJ2-7; D unclear. The CDR3 runs to 14 residues. V was pared by 1 base and J by 4 bases, with 11 bases between. In germline, CDR1 is SGHAT, CDR2 FQNNGV. The CDR3 reads CASSLARWPYEQYF. CDR3 in DNA: TGTGCCAGCAGCTTAGCCAGATGGCCATACGAGCAGTACTTC.

In this sample, this clone turned up a few times. This rearrangement joins TRBV7-2 to TRBJ2-1, with D perhaps matching TRBD2 (5 bases). Germline V gives CDR1 SGHTA, CDR2 FQGNSA. V was cut by 5 bases and J by 10 bases, with 12 bases left in between. The CDR3 consists of 12 residues. The CDR3 DNA follows: TGTGCCAGCAGCCCGAGGACGGGGGAGCAGTTCTTC. Encoded protein: CASSPRTGEQFF. The variable domain in full, with the rest retrieved from reference TRBV7-2 and TRBJ2-1, is GAGVSQSPSNKVTEKGKDVELRCDPISGHTALYWYRQSLGQGLEFLIYFQGNSAPDKSGLPSDRFSAERTGGSVSTLTIQRTQQEDSAVYLCASSPRTGEQFFGPGTRLTVL.

This chain uses TRBV29-1 with TRBJ1-5, with TRBD1 matching 12 bases. With V trimmed by 4 bases and J by 0 bases, 7 bases remained unmatched. The germline V gene has CDR1 SQVTM and CDR2 ANQGSEA. The CDR3 length is 17 residues. The CDR3 coding sequence is TGCAGCGTTGCGGGGACAGGGGGCGAATCTAGCAATCAGCCCCAGCATTTT. Its translation: CSVAGTGGESSNQPQHF.

The CDR3 sequence: CASSQETGSTGKTQYF. The DNA of the CDR3 is TGCGCCAGCAGCCAAGAGACAGGGTCTACGGGCAAAACCCAGTACTTC. The J gene is TRBJ2-5, the V gene TRBV5-1; TRBD1 agrees at 7 bases. The length of the CDR3 is 16 residues. Germline-derived CDR1 and CDR2 are SGHRS and YFSETQ. The junction had 17 bases not matched to a gene; V was cut back by 4 bases and J by 8 bases.

The rearrangement joins TRBV7-2 to TRBJ2-5; D remains ambiguous. The better agreement between TRBJ2-7 and the DNA end casts doubt on the J call. The germline V gene encodes CDR1 SGHTA and CDR2 FQGNSA. This CDR3 spans 15 amino acids. The CDR3 DNA sequence: TGTGCCAGCAGCTTAGTTAGTACAGCCTTATACGAGCAGTACTTC. Translating gives CASSLVSTALYEQYF.

This chain joins TRBV12-5 and TRBJ2-7; maybe TRBD2 (6 bases). The germline CDR1 and CDR2 sequences are LGHNT and FRNRAP. V dropped 5 bases and J dropped 1 base, with 21 bases sitting between them. CDR3 length: 17 amino acids. Written as DNA, the CDR3 is TGTGCTAGTGGTAGAGGAGCCCCGGGACTCACATCCTACGAGCAGTACTTC. Amino acids: CASGRGAPGLTSYEQYF.

This rearrangement joins TRBV6-1 to TRBJ2-5, with 9 bases fitting TRBD2. This CDR3 has 14 amino acids. Losses at the gene ends were 7 bases for V and 5 bases for J; bases not matched to a gene: 8. CDR1 is MNHNS and CDR2 is SASEGT in the germline V gene. The CDR3 DNA reads as TGTGCCAGCAAGGTGACTAGCGGTACGGAGACCCAGTACTTC. It is translated as CASKVTSGTETQYF.

Note on this clone: At one of its ends the junction is not consistent with the germline gene, which may arise from a read error. The chain employs TRBV27 and TRBJ1-1; weak D call: TRBD1 (6 bases). The CDR3 is 9 residues long. From germline, CDR1 is MNHEY and CDR2 SMNVEV (reference sequence). The CDR3 region has the DNA TGTGCCAGCAGTTGGGGGGCTCATTTT. Protein product: CASSWGAHF.

This clone was observed a few times. The V call is TRBV25-1, the J call TRBJ1-2; the match to TRBD1 covers 8 bases. Germline CDR1 MGHDK, CDR2 SYGVNS. The CDR3 loop spans 14 amino acids. With 7 bases clipped from V and 7 bases from J, the junction kept 11 bases outside the gene matches. The CDR3 bases are TGTGCCAGCACCTCGAGGACAGGGCTAAGTGGCTACACCTTC. Its protein product is CASTSRTGLSGYTF.